This TCR beta chain was recorded in a study of T cells in women clearing cervical HPV infection. Study information: Cases: HPV16-related CIN3 or worse on histology, 2 invasive cancers.

Here immunoSEQ multiplex PCR was the method, and the copy in TCRdb shows in-frame clones only, minus some. Its table lists 18,000 or so clones. Regarding this clone: Read sequence stops 3 residues before the CDR3 end, and the germline J gene provides the missing end.

Germline CDR1 and CDR2: DFQATT and SNEGSKA (reference sequence). The CDR3 covers 14 residues. Trimming pared 1 base from V and 0 bases from J, leaving 9 bases between. The TCR was taken from a woman aged 18 to 75 with a cervical HPV16 infection that either progressed to CIN3+ or cleared (not recorded which). The chain couples TRBV20-1 to TRBJ1-1; a possible D gene is TRBD1 (5 bases). Sequences were obtained from blood buffy coat. CDR3 bases read: TGCAGTGCTAGAGTCCCGGACATGAACACTGAA. Protein product: CSARVPDMNTE. The entire CDR3 protein is CSARVPDMNTEAFF.